This T cell receptor (beta chain) was sequenced during a study of OX40 agonist ivuxolimab in advanced cancers. Study at large: The treatment was a fully human IgG2 OX40 agonist, ivuxolimab. Partial responses were achieved by three patients, one with hepatocellular carcinoma and two with cutaneous melanoma.

A remark on this clone: Its antigen is not known.

CDR1 and CDR2 (germline): SEHNR, FQNEAQ (reference sequence). J gave up 6 bases and V 6 bases, and 16 bases lay outside the gene matches. The CDR3 contains 17 residues. Data came from immunoSEQ multiplex PCR; TCRdb stores just in-frame clones and leaves some out. Of some 80,000 clones listed, around 90% are singletons. Study-level results: The study found among the lowest clonal expansion in partial responders at 0.1-3.0 mg/kg.

This clonotype originated in an adult with an advanced solid tumor such as melanoma, head and neck, liver or kidney cancer. The chain employs TRBV7-9 and TRBJ2-7; TRBD2 matches 11 bases. The sample was CD4+ or CD8+ T cells sorted from blood, taken in a trial of the OX40 agonist ivuxolimab. The CDR3 DNA is TGTGCCAGCAGTCGACGTCAAGGGACTAGCGGTATGAGCGAGCAGTACTTC. Amino acid sequence: CASSRRQGTSGMSEQYF.